The sequence of this T cell receptor (beta chain) was determined in a study of vaccination effects on CD4 cells after COVID-19 (dated by TCRdb to between 2021 and 2023). Background for the entire study: Each participant got two doses of an mRNA SARS-CoV-2 vaccine, either BNT162b2 or mRNA-1273. In both COVID-19 convalescent patients and infection-naive vaccine recipients, the study compared SARS-CoV-2 spike-specific CD4+ TCR repertoires from before mRNA vaccination with those from after it. A total of some eleven COVID-19 convalescent patients and a handful of SARS-CoV-2-naive healthy vaccine recipients were included in the full study. Cultures from other donors in the study were sequenced with the Oncomine TCR Beta short-read assay on an Illumina iSeq 100.

Only a few counts were recorded for this clone. This clone's antigen is unknown. Base qualities are not recorded, but no much larger clone differs from it by a single base. CDR3 length: 15 amino acids, cysteine to phenylalanine. The CDR3 DNA has 45 bases and is translated from base 1. V and J lose 1 base and 2 bases, and a span of 12 bases separates them. From a lookup of the germline V gene, CDR1 and CDR2 are MNHNS and SASEGT. To identify antigen-specific CD4+ T cell clonotypes by their expansion, the ViraFEST assay first stimulated PBMC with viral peptide pools and then applied TCR sequencing. After around 11 days of culture, CD4+ T cells were isolated with the EasySep CD4+ T cell isolation kit. The absence of prior SARS-CoV-2 infection in healthy vaccine recipients was confirmed by negative nucleocapsid antibodies before and after vaccination. Over 1.5 million PBMC per well were cultured with around 9.8 ug/ml peptides in IMDM containing 5% human AB serum, 10 IU/ml IL-2 and gentamicin. Half of the culture medium was replaced with fresh IL-2-containing medium on days 3 and 7. Unless noted otherwise, every peptide stimulation condition was cultured in triplicate wells. PBMC were separated from whole blood using Ficoll-Paque Plus gradient centrifugation and were then either cryopreserved at -140C or used fresh. The overlapping peptide pools covered the spike proteins of SARS-CoV-2 and of the common cold coronaviruses HCoV-NL63, HCoV-OC43 and HCoV-229E. The QIAamp micro DNA kit was used to extract genomic DNA from the cultured CD4+ T cells.

The protocol used for the library was the immunoSEQ multiplex PCR assay. TCR beta CDR3 sequencing was performed on DNA from the cultured, isolated CD4+ T cells. As for the original processing: The analysis removed non-productive TCR sequences, trimmed reads to the CDR3 region, and retained only CDR3s that were 7 or more amino acids long. Antigen-specific clonotypes were identified using the MANAFEST web app by comparison of expansion in peptide wells against reference cultures. To count as positive, a clone had to show expansion at FDR<0.05 compared with the reference and with all other wells, an odds ratio above 5, and a frequency above 0.1% in two replicate wells. A clonotype was called cross-reactive if it was significantly expanded both in SARS-CoV-2 spike wells and in at least one common cold coronavirus spike condition. CDR3 similarity was assessed by Levenshtein distance with the stringdist R package, and unrooted trees were built with ape in R 3.6.1. This is the immuneACCESS table as TCRdb keeps it, with only in-frame sequences that have V and J called. A part of the clones is gone; compared with another copy, unresolved V genes explain less than half, and the rest is unexplained. V, J and clone size were drawn from that table, and D and trimming were deduced from the DNA. The sample data list about 34,000 clones, and 60% to 75% of these were observed just once. The leading ten clones occupy around 26% of the sample.

Paper-wide results and their limitations: Marked clonal contraction was observed in both infection-induced and vaccine-induced clones at late post-vaccination timepoints, consistent with waning T cell responses. The study was limited by a small number of convalescent patients and lacked early post-infection timepoints. In healthy vaccine recipients, vaccine-induced clones were almost all SARS-CoV-2 mono-reactive, with only 1 of 255 cross-reactive with common cold coronaviruses.

Recombination linked TRBV6-1 to TRBJ2-7, with TRBD2 tentatively as D gene (6 bases match). The sequence derives from a human donor who received a COVID-19 vaccine. The specimen comprised CD4+ T cells from PBMCs cultured with HCoV-OC43 spike peptides, sampled before COVID-19 vaccination. Read against the paper, the sample's cell subset or site label means: HCoV-OC43 spike overlapping peptide pool stimulation. The CDR3 in this case is CASSEVAGFPYEQYF. The DNA sequence is given as TGTGCCAGCAGTGAAGTGGCGGGGTTTCCCTACGAGCAGTACTTC.